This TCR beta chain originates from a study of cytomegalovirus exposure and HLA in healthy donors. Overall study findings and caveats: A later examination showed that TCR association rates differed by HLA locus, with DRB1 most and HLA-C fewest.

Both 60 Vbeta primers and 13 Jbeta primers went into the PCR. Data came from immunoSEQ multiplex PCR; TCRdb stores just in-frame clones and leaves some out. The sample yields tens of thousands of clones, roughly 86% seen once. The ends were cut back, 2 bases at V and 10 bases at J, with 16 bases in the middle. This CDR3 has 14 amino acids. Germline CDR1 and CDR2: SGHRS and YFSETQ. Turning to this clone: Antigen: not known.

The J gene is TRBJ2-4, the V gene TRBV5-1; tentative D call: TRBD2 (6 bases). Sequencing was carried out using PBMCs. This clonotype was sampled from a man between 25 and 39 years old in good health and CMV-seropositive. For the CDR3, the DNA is TGCGCCAGCAGCTTTGGCGGGGTCGGGGAGATTCAGTACTTC. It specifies CASSFGGVGEIQYF.